The clone carrying this T cell receptor (beta chain) was observed a handful of times. One entry per CDR3 protein, called by TCRdb with MiXCR from the RT-PCR reads. The data contain about 680,000 distinct CDR3 sequences, 12% to 15% of them seen just once; the ten biggest clones take up just over 3.5%. Deletions cut 0 bases from V and 5 bases from J, with 19 bases between. The germline V gene has CDR1 DFQATT and CDR2 SNEGSKA (reference sequence). This CDR3 is built from 16 residues. This rearrangement joins TRBV20-1 to TRBJ2-5, with D possibly TRBD2 on 6 matching bases. This receptor was taken from a female donor in good health, serving as a healthy control. The sample taken for sequencing was memory CD4+ T cells from blood. CDR3 in DNA: TGCAGTGCTAGAGATCAGGCAAGTCCTCGGGGGGAGACCCAGTACTTC. This sequence encodes CSARDQASPRGETQYF.